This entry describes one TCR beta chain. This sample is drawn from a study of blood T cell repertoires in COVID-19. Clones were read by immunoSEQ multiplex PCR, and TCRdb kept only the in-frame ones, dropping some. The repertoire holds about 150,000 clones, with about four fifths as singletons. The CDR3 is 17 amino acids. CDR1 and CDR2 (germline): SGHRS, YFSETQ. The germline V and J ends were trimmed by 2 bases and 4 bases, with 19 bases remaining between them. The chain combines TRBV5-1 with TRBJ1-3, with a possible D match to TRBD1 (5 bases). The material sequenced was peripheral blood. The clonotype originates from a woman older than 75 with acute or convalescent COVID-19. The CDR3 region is CASSLTGDETLGNTIYF. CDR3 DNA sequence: TGCGCCAGCAGCTTAACGGGGGACGAGACCCTAGGAAACACCATATATTTT. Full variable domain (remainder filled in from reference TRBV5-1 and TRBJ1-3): KAGVTQTPRYLIKTRGQQVTLSCSPISGHRSVSWYQQTPGQGLQFLFEYFSETQRNKGNFPGRFSGRQFSNSRSEMNVSTLELGDSALYLCASSLTGDETLGNTIYFGEGSWLTVV.